This T cell receptor beta chain was sequenced for a study of long-term antiretroviral therapy in people with HIV. General study findings and limits: Clones that had undergone expansion before ART prevailed in the repertoire throughout all time points. Once patients were on ART, diversity went higher but still fell short of transplant donor controls.

Turning to this clone: Its cognate antigen is unknown.

Investigators performed immunoSEQ version v3.0 at survey level. Sequencing was designed to cover roughly 35,000-55,000 T-cell genomes in each sample. The data were produced by immunoSEQ multiplex PCR, yet TCRdb's version contains in-frame clones alone and is incomplete. The table records roughly 16,000 clones, around four fifths of them present only once. The length of the CDR3 is 16 residues. V was pared by 0 bases and J by 5 bases, with 13 bases between. Germline V gives CDR1 SEHNR, CDR2 FQNEAQ (reference sequence). The sequences come from unsorted PBMCs, collected 2.1 years after starting antiretroviral therapy. This TCR derives from a man aged 40-49 years with HIV. The chain is built from TRBV7-9 and TRBJ2-2; TRBD2 might be the D (7 bases). The CDR3 DNA follows: TGTGCCAGCAGCTTAGCTGCGGGGGCCCTTACCGGGGAGCTGTTTTTT. Translating gives CASSLAAGALTGELFF.